Here is one T cell receptor (beta chain) with its context. Its antigen is unknown. CDR1 is SGHNT, CDR2 YENEEA, per germline. V lost 5 bases and J lost 8, with 10 bases in between. This CDR3 has 12 residues. This sample was included in a study of STAT5B mutations in CD4+ large granular lymphocyte leukemia. TCRdb keeps only in-frame clones here, not all; method: immunoSEQ multiplex PCR. The data hold about 32,000 clones, with about 82% observed a single time. Study observations and caveats: TRBV06-family usage was enriched in top patient clones (8/27) versus controls (2/35). Main leukemic clonotypes were patient-specific, but roughly 26% appeared at low frequency elsewhere.

The receptor was derived from a human donor in good health. This chain joins TRBV11-3 and TRBJ2-1; possible D gene TRBD1, 5 bases. The sequenced sample was CD4+ T cells from blood buffy coats. CDR3 in DNA: TGTGCCAGCAGCAACAGGAGCTATGAGCAGTTCTTC. It codes for CASSNRSYEQFF.